This is a list of T cell receptor beta chains from one sample in a study of early T cells in non-severe SARS-CoV-2 infection. TCRdb passed the 5' RACE reads through MiXCR, listing each CDR3 protein once. Among some 96,000 distinct CDR3 sequences, approximately 9.9% were seen once, and the ten largest hold just over 4.5%. This specimen consisted of whole blood, obtained at baseline. Receptor source: an adult who was a healthcare worker with PCR-confirmed SARS-CoV-2 infection or an uninfected control (not recorded which). Both conserved end residues are part of each CDR3. A D gene is named only where the DNA matches it firmly. Rows may omit the clone size; those that give it use once, few, many or a size class.

j_call | cdr3_length | clone_size | d_call | v_call | cdr3_aa | cdr3_nt
TRBJ2-2 | 14 | many | . | TRBV7-9 | CASSPRTQTGELFF | TGTGCCAGCAGCCCTCGGACTCAGACCGGGGAGCTGTTTTTT
TRBJ2-5 | 19 | many | TRBD2 | TRBV11-1 | CASSLRAGVLGGDQETQYF | TGTGCCAGCAGCTTACGAGCGGGAGTCCTAGGGGGTGACCAAGAGACCCAGTACTTC
TRBJ2-7 | 12 | . | . | TRBV4-1 | CASSHASYEQYF | TGCGCCAGCAGCCACGCGTCCTACGAGCAGTACTTC
TRBJ1-1 | 15 | . | TRBD1 | TRBV7-2 | CASSDPTGSYTEAFF | TGTGCCAGCAGTGACCCGACAGGGTCTTACACTGAAGCTTTCTTT
TRBJ2-5 | 14 | . | . | TRBV2 | CASRTDRLEETQYF | TGTGCCAGCAGGACGGACAGACTAGAAGAGACCCAGTACTTC
TRBJ1-5 | 18 | few | TRBD1 | TRBV11-2 | CASSFSPPGTGGFQPQHF | TGTGCCAGCAGCTTTTCCCCTCCCGGGACAGGGGGCTTTCAGCCCCAGCATTTT
TRBJ2-1 | 16 | . | . | TRBV2 | CASSVRSGTPVKEQFF | TGTGCCAGCAGTGTGAGATCCGGGACTCCCGTCAAAGAGCAGTTCTTC
TRBJ2-1 | 12 | few | TRBD2 | TRBV6-1 | CAAHSGTEEQFF | TGTGCCGCCCATAGCGGGACTGAGGAGCAGTTCTTC
TRBJ2-7 | 14 | . | TRBD2 | TRBV29-1 | CSAQTGLAGAEQYF | TGCAGCGCCCAAACGGGACTAGCGGGAGCCGAGCAGTACTTC
TRBJ2-3 | 16 | few | TRBD1 | TRBV4-3 | CASSPEFQGARDTQYF | TGCGCCAGCAGCCCGGAGTTCCAGGGGGCCAGAGATACGCAGTATTTT
TRBJ2-4 | 16 | many | . | TRBV29-1 | CSATMAGRLAKNIQYF | TGCAGCGCCACTATGGCGGGTCGGCTAGCCAAAAACATTCAGTACTTC
TRBJ2-5 | 15 | few | TRBD2 | TRBV6-2/TRBV6-3 | CASLSRTSGEETQYF | TGTGCCAGCCTCTCTAGGACTAGCGGGGAAGAGACCCAGTACTTC
TRBJ2-1 | 13 | . | TRBD1 | TRBV5-5 | CASSLPGQGAKFF | TGTGCCAGCAGCTTGCCGGGACAGGGGGCTAAGTTCTTC
TRBJ2-4 | 12 | many | TRBD2 | TRBV29-1 | CSARTAGEIQYF | TGCAGCGCTAGAACCGCGGGGGAGATCCAGTACTTC
TRBJ1-3 | 15 | . | . | TRBV27 | CASSLSDPGGNTIYF | TGTGCCAGCAGTTTATCGGACCCTGGTGGAAACACCATATATTTT
TRBJ2-1 | 11 | few | . | TRBV19 | CASTRMNEQFF | TGTGCCAGTACACGGATGAATGAGCAGTTCTTC
TRBJ2-1 | 19 | few | TRBD2 | TRBV6-2/TRBV6-3 | CASSYSGLAGWSSYNEQFF | TGTGCCAGCAGTTACTCGGGACTAGCGGGATGGAGCTCCTACAATGAGCAGTTCTTC
TRBJ2-3 | 15 | . | . | TRBV7-2 | CASSLSFLPTDTQYF | TGTGCCAGCAGCTTATCGTTCCTCCCGACAGATACGCAGTATTTT
TRBJ1-5 | 16 | . | TRBD1 | TRBV6-5 | CASHPGTGYTSQPQHF | TGTGCCAGTCATCCCGGGACAGGGTATACGAGTCAGCCCCAGCATTTT
TRBJ1-2 | 13 | many | TRBD1 | TRBV20-1 | CSARGIQGHGYTF | TGCAGTGCTAGGGGAATACAGGGGCATGGCTACACCTTC
TRBJ2-3 | 14 | . | TRBD1 | TRBV29-1 | CSVDRGRGTDTQYF | TGCAGCGTTGATAGGGGGCGCGGGACAGATACGCAGTATTTT
TRBJ2-5 | 13 | many | . | TRBV20-1 | CSARDPGPEAQYF | TGCAGTGCTAGAGATCCCGGGCCCGAGGCCCAGTACTTC
TRBJ1-5 | 14 | many | . | TRBV4-2 | CASSQEKGIQPQHF | TGTGCCAGCAGCCAAGAAAAAGGTATCCAGCCCCAGCATTTT
TRBJ2-3 | 15 | . | . | TRBV5-1 | CASSLAATSTDTQYF | TGCGCCAGCAGCTTGGCGGCGACTAGCACAGATACGCAGTATTTT
TRBJ1-3 | 15 | few | . | TRBV12-3/TRBV12-4 | CASSLVTDSGNTIYF | TGTGCCAGCAGTTTGGTCACGGACAGCGGAAACACCATATATTTT
TRBJ1-1 | 17 | many | . | TRBV18 | CASSPRRQQLINSEAFF | TGTGCCAGCTCACCACGCAGACAACAGTTGATTAATTCTGAAGCTTTCTTT
TRBJ2-6 | 15 | . | TRBD1 | TRBV2 | CASRLGTAGANVLTF | TGTGCCAGCAGGCTCGGGACAGCTGGGGCCAACGTCCTGACTTTC
TRBJ1-2 | 14 | few | . | TRBV4-1 | CASSQDMGVGGYTF | TGCGCCAGCAGCCAAGATATGGGGGTTGGAGGCTACACCTTC
TRBJ2-1 | 17 | few | . | TRBV11-2 | CASSMLKLSRSYNEQFF | TGTGCCAGCAGCATGTTGAAGCTATCAAGGTCCTACAATGAGCAGTTCTTC
TRBJ1-2 | 15 | few | TRBD1 | TRBV19 | CASTPGQPVFSGYTF | TGTGCCAGTACCCCGGGACAGCCAGTATTTTCTGGCTACACCTTC
TRBJ1-6 | 14 | few | . | TRBV7-2 | CASRPGSYNSPLHF | TGTGCCAGCAGACCAGGGTCGTATAATTCACCCCTCCACTTT
TRBJ2-2 | 13 | few | . | TRBV7-2 | CASSLRPDGELFF | TGTGCCAGCAGCTTACGTCCGGACGGGGAGCTGTTTTTT
TRBJ2-4 | 16 | many | TRBD2 | TRBV2 | CASSPRTSGREGTQYF | TGTGCCAGCAGTCCCAGGACTAGCGGGAGGGAAGGAACTCAGTACTTC
TRBJ2-7 | 18 | few | TRBD2 | TRBV20-1 | CSARDISGINEYIYEQYF | TGCAGTGCTAGAGACATTAGCGGGATAAATGAATATATCTACGAGCAGTACTTC
TRBJ2-1 | 13 | . | . | TRBV6-4 | CASSSTPSGEQFF | TGTGCCAGCAGCTCGACACCCTCGGGTGAGCAGTTCTTC
TRBJ2-5 | 14 | few | . | TRBV27 | CASKRARGRETQYF | TGTGCCAGCAAGAGGGCGCGGGGTCGAGAGACCCAGTACTTC
TRBJ2-3 | 16 | many | TRBD1 | TRBV29-1 | CSVRGWTGATTDTQYF | TGCAGCGTTCGCGGTTGGACAGGGGCTACCACAGATACGCAGTATTTT
TRBJ2-7 | 12 | . | . | TRBV5-6 | CASSPGKNEQYF | TGTGCCAGCAGCCCCGGAAAGAACGAGCAGTACTTC
TRBJ2-3 | 12 | . | . | TRBV20-1 | CSPGRPTDTQYF | TGCAGTCCGGGCCGACCCACAGATACGCAGTATTTT
TRBJ1-4 | 16 | . | . | TRBV7-2 | CASSLDPTETNEKLFF | TGTGCCAGCAGCTTAGATCCGACAGAGACAAATGAAAAACTGTTTTTT
TRBJ1-2 | 13 | once | . | TRBV18 | CASSEDVNYGYTF | TGTGCCAGCTCCGAGGACGTTAACTATGGCTACACCTTC